A single sample gave rise to the 29 T cell receptor beta chains below, sequenced in a study of T cells in Graves' hyperthyroidism and ophthalmopathy. Amplification of TCR beta CDR3 regions used RNA as the template. First-round RT-PCR with HTBI primers amplified the TCR CDR3 region. TCRdb re-called the multiplex PCR reads with MiXCR, one entry per CDR3 protein. The data contain about 400,000 distinct CDR3 sequences, over 12% of them seen just once; the ten biggest clones take up around 28%. The sequencing sample was made of blood. These receptors were obtained from a man between 50 and 59 years old with Graves' ophthalmopathy.

Only a few counts were recorded for this clonotype. The chain combines TRBV20-1 with TRBJ2-3, with TRBD2 matching over 10 bases. V gave up 6 bases and J gave up 3 bases; unmatched junction bases: 6. The CDR3 sequence is 14 residues long. Germline V gene lookup returns CDR1 DFQATT and CDR2 SNEGSKA (reference sequence). The CDR3 DNA sequence: TGCAGTGCCCTCGGGACTAGCGAAACAGATACGCAGTATTTT. It yields the protein CSALGTSETDTQYF.

Only a few counts were recorded for this clonotype. The chain has TRBV6-2 or TRBV6-3 and TRBJ1-5; TRBD1 agrees at 7 bases. The length of the CDR3 is 17 residues. Trimming cost V 6 bases and J 0 bases; bases outside gene matches: 11. Germline V lookup: CDR1 MNHEY, CDR2 SVGEGT. The CDR3 sequence is CASSHSGTANSNQPQHF. In DNA, the CDR3 is TGTGCCAGCAGCCACTCCGGGACAGCAAATAGCAATCAGCCCCAGCATTTT.

This clonotype was detected ten times or more. In DNA, the CDR3 is TGTGCCAGCAGTTTCGGCCAGGGGGCCTATGGCTACACCTTC. This sequence encodes CASSFGQGAYGYTF. This chain uses TRBV28 with TRBJ1-2; 8 positions agree with TRBD1. The CDR3 is 14 amino acids. Germline-derived CDR1 and CDR2 are MDHEN and SYDVKM. Germline trimming cut 3 bases from V and 4 bases from J; bases unmatched to any gene: 4.

The chain links TRBV19 to TRBJ1-2, with D perhaps matching TRBD1 (5 bases). The ends were cut back, 3 bases at V and 0 bases at J, with 11 bases in the middle. Germline V gene sequence: CDR1 LNHDA, CDR2 SQIVND (reference sequence). This CDR3 contains 15 residues. The CDR3 sequence: CASSMFAGTNYGYTF. The CDR3 DNA sequence: TGTGCCAGTAGTATGTTCGCAGGGACTAACTATGGCTACACCTTC.

Many counts were recorded for this clonotype. V usage is TRBV4-1 and J usage is TRBJ2-2; maybe TRBD1 (5 bases). The CDR3 runs 18 residues. Trimming took 3 bases from V and 0 from J, leaving 17 bases between them. Germline values: CDR1 MGHRA, CDR2 YSYEKL. As DNA, the CDR3 is TGCGCCAGCAGCCACCCAAGGGAAAGGGGCGCGAACACCGGGGAGCTGTTTTTT. Translating gives CASSHPRERGANTGELFF.

Notes on this clonotype: A much larger clone lies a single base off, so this may be a read error. The rearrangement links TRBV2 to TRBJ2-5; the D gene is possibly TRBD1 (6 bases). The CDR3 contains 13 residues. The germline V gene has CDR1 SNHLY and CDR2 FYNNEI. The CDR3 here is CASMGSPGETQHF. The CDR3 coding sequence is TGTGCCAGCATGGGCAGCCCAGGGGAGACCCAGCACTTC.

This clonotype occurred many times. The rearrangement uses TRBV2 and TRBJ2-5; unclear D gene. CDR1 and CDR2 from the germline V gene are SNHLY and FYNNEI. V was trimmed by 7 bases and J by 5 bases, leaving 8 bases between them. This CDR3 contains 11 residues. The CDR3: CASIKRETQYF. The CDR3 region has the DNA TGTGCCAGCATAAAAAGGGAGACCCAGTACTTC.

The V call is TRBV5-1, the J call TRBJ1-1; D is perhaps TRBD1 (5 bases). The germline V gene encodes CDR1 SGHRS and CDR2 YFSETQ. V was cut by 4 bases and J by 11 bases, with 21 bases left in between. The CDR3 has 14 amino acids. The CDR3 sequence is CASSPQGGGMWAFF. The CDR3 DNA sequence: TGCGCCAGCAGCCCCCAGGGCGGTGGGATGTGGGCTTTCTTT.

Only a few counts were recorded for this clonotype. The genes are TRBV19 and TRBJ2-1; tentatively, D is TRBD2 (5 bases). Germline CDR1 reads LNHDA; CDR2 reads SQIVND (reference sequence). The CDR3 contains 15 residues. V shed 7 bases and J shed 4 bases, with 17 bases lying between them. The chain's CDR3 is CASKGARRGYNEQFF. The CDR3 DNA follows: TGTGCCAGTAAAGGCGCCCGACGGGGTTACAATGAGCAGTTCTTC.

This clonotype showed up many times. The rearrangement uses TRBV6-1 and TRBJ2-1; 12 positions match TRBD2. J lost 9 bases, V lost 5 bases, and 8 bases had no gene match. Germline values: CDR1 MNHNS, CDR2 SASEGT. This CDR3 has 15 amino acids. The chain's CDR3 is CASSLRLAGEGEQFF. CDR3 DNA sequence: TGTGCCAGCAGTTTACGACTAGCGGGAGAGGGTGAGCAGTTCTTC.

This clonotype was observed many times. V usage is TRBV5-4 and J usage is TRBJ2-7; D possibly matches TRBD1 or TRBD2 (6 bases each). The V end lost 2 bases, the J end lost 4 bases, and 19 bases lay between the germline ends. There are 16 residues in the CDR3. Per the germline V gene, CDR1 is SGHNT and CDR2 is YYREEE (reference sequence). CDR3 region: CASSFGGRTVRYEQYF. CDR3 coding DNA: TGTGCCAGCAGCTTCGGGGGTCGGACAGTGCGTTACGAGCAGTACTTC.

The V gene is TRBV20-1, the J gene TRBJ1-5; D not certain. V shed 1 base and J shed 0 bases, with 25 bases lying between them. The CDR3 extends over 20 amino acids. From germline, CDR1 is DFQATT and CDR2 SNEGSKA (reference sequence). CDR3 sequence: CSARADIEGVFVHSNQPQHF. The CDR3 nucleotides are TGCAGTGCTAGAGCTGACATTGAGGGTGTCTTCGTCCATAGCAATCAGCCCCAGCATTTT.

This clonotype was recorded at least ten times. This chain connects TRBV7-3 to TRBJ2-7; D perhaps matches TRBD2 (5 bases). The ends were cut back, 4 bases at V and 4 bases at J, with 14 bases in the middle. The CDR3 is 14 residues long. The germline V gene has CDR1 SGHTA and CDR2 FQGTGA. The CDR3 region is CASSSKASGYEQYF. The CDR3 DNA reads as TGTGCCAGCAGCTCAAAAGCCAGCGGTTACGAGCAGTACTTC.

The V and J genes are TRBV5-1 and TRBJ2-1; 9 bases map to TRBD1. Per germline, CDR1 SGHRS and CDR2 YFSETQ. The CDR3 runs to 17 residues. V was pared by 4 bases and J by 0 bases, with 8 bases of the junction left unmatched. CDR3 bases: TGCGCCAGCAGCACTAATCTGGACAGGGGCTCCTACAATGAGCAGTTCTTC. It encodes CASSTNLDRGSYNEQFF.

The V gene is TRBV20-1, the J gene TRBJ2-1; 13 bases line up with TRBD2. The ends lost 5 bases at V and 9 bases at J; junction bases unmatched: 10. Germline V gene data show CDR1 as DFQATT and CDR2 as SNEGSKA (reference sequence). The CDR3 extends over 15 amino acids. CDR3 residues: CSAPPGLAGEGEQFF. CDR3 DNA: TGCAGTGCTCCCCCCGGACTAGCGGGAGAAGGTGAGCAGTTCTTC.

Ten or more counts support this clonotype. Written as DNA, the CDR3 is TGTGCCAGCAGCTCGAACTCTGGAAACACCATATATTTT. This codes for CASSSNSGNTIYF. The rearrangement joins TRBV11-2 to TRBJ1-3; D unresolved. V was cut by 4 bases and J by 0 bases, with 4 bases left in between. The CDR3 extends over 13 amino acids. Per the germline V gene, CDR1 is SGHAT and CDR2 is FQNNGV.

As concerns this clonotype: A clone one base away is much larger, so this may be a read error. This chain joins TRBV25-1 and TRBJ2-7, with 8 bases matching TRBD1. The CDR3 consists of 18 residues. CDR1 and CDR2 from the germline V gene are MGHDK and SYGVNS. CDR3 nucleotides: TGTGCCAGCAGTGACCAGGGGGCTAACCCCAGATCTAGCTACGGGCAGTACTTC. Protein sequence: CASSDQGANPRSSYGQYF.

This clonotype was counted ten times or more. The chain has TRBV4-1 and TRBJ2-7; 8 bases are shared with TRBD2. The trim removed 0 bases at V and 6 bases at J, leaving 4 bases unmatched. The CDR3 loop spans 14 amino acids. Germline V gene sequence: CDR1 MGHRA, CDR2 YSYEKL. The CDR3 loop is CASSQEGAGVEQYF. In nucleotides, the CDR3 is TGCGCCAGCAGCCAAGAAGGAGCGGGAGTCGAGCAGTACTTC.

The J gene is TRBJ2-3, the V gene TRBV20-1, with D maybe TRBD1 (5 bases). Trimming shortened V by 6 bases and J by 1 base, and 11 bases separated the two germline ends. CDR3 length equals 13 residues. Germline assignment: CDR1 DFQATT and CDR2 SNEGSKA (reference sequence). As DNA, the CDR3 is TGCAGTGCACCAGGGAAGGGCACAGATACGCAGTATTTT. Amino acid sequence: CSAPGKGTDTQYF.

This clonotype was counted ten times or more. The chain combines TRBV20-1 with TRBJ2-5, with 12 bases lining up with TRBD2. With V trimmed by 6 bases and J by 5 bases, 10 bases remained unmatched. Germline V gives CDR1 DFQATT, CDR2 SNEGSKA (reference sequence). There are 15 residues in the CDR3. The chain's CDR3 is CSAPTATSGSETQYF. The CDR3 bases are TGCAGTGCCCCCACCGCGACTAGCGGGAGTGAGACCCAGTACTTC.

This clonotype was counted at least ten times. The gene calls are TRBV20-1 and TRBJ2-1, with 8 bases fitting TRBD2. J was trimmed by 1 base and V by 0 bases; bases with no gene match: 5. CDR1 and CDR2 (germline): DFQATT, SNEGSKA (reference sequence). The CDR3 extends over 16 amino acids. The CDR3 spells CSARESGSVSYNEQFF. The CDR3 DNA is TGCAGTGCTAGAGAGAGCGGGAGTGTGTCCTACAATGAGCAGTTCTTC.

The chain recombines TRBV7-9 with TRBJ1-2; no reliable D call. The V end was cut by 5 bases, the J end by 4 bases, with 11 bases between. The CDR3 contains 13 residues. Germline values: CDR1 SEHNR, CDR2 FQNEAQ (reference sequence). CDR3 loop: CASSRVEGYGYTF. CDR3 in DNA: TGTGCCAGCAGCCGAGTCGAGGGCTATGGCTACACCTTC. Together with reference TRBV7-9 and TRBJ1-2, the CDR3 gives the full variable domain: DTGVSQNPRHKITKRGQNVTFRCDPISEHNRLYWYRQTLGQGPEFLTYFQNEAQLEKSRLLSDRFSAERPKGSFSTLEIQRTEQGDSAMYLCASSRVEGYGYTFGSGTRLTVV.

The table lists this clonotype with many counts. CDR3 DNA sequence: TGTGCCAGCTCACCAGGGGGGCGGCAAGAGACCCAGTACTTC. This translates into CASSPGGRQETQYF. This chain links TRBV18 with TRBJ2-5, with D tentatively TRBD1 or TRBD2 (6 bases each). The V gene lost 2 bases and the J gene lost 2 bases, with 9 bases spanning the gap. The germline gives CDR1 KGHSH, CDR2 LQKENI. This CDR3 has 14 amino acids.

Many counts were recorded for this clonotype. This chain uses TRBV5-1 with TRBJ2-1, with D possibly being TRBD1 (6 bases). Germline V lookup: CDR1 SGHRS, CDR2 YFSETQ. V lost 1 base, J lost 1 base, and 12 bases lay in between. The CDR3 contains 16 residues. CDR3 sequence (DNA): TGCGCCAGCAGCTTGATGGGGGCTGCTTCCTACAATGAGCAGTTCTTC. It encodes CASSLMGAASYNEQFF.

This clonotype was seen many times. The chain combines TRBV5-1 with TRBJ2-6, with D hard to call. The V gene's germline CDR1 is SGHRS and CDR2 YFSETQ. Trimming cost V 0 bases and J 0 bases, with 13 bases left between them. The CDR3 runs 18 residues. The CDR3 DNA follows: TGCGCCAGCAGCTTGGATGTCGGCGAGAGCTCTGGGGCCAACGTCCTGACTTTC. This translates into CASSLDVGESSGANVLTF.

This chain uses TRBV27 with TRBJ2-7; 14 nucleotides agree with TRBD2. This CDR3 has 16 amino acids. With 7 bases clipped from V and 5 bases from J, the junction kept 10 bases outside the gene matches. The germline CDR1 and CDR2 sequences are MNHEY and SMNVEV (reference sequence). The CDR3 here is CASKLAGTSGRHEQYF. In DNA, the CDR3 is TGTGCCAGCAAACTGGCCGGGACTAGCGGGAGACACGAGCAGTACTTC.

This clonotype came up a few times. V is TRBV5-6 and J is TRBJ1-2; 7 positions agree with TRBD1. Germline CDR1 and CDR2: SGHDT and YYEEEE. The CDR3 totals 14 residues. V was clipped by 4 bases and J by 4 bases; unmatched bases: 7. The CDR3 sequence is CASSPAGQIYGYTF. In nucleotides, the CDR3 is TGTGCCAGCAGCCCGGCGGGACAGATCTATGGCTACACCTTC.

This clonotype was counted a few times. A read error may account for a junction end that differs from germline. The chain uses TRBV7-8 and TRBJ1-5; D is possibly TRBD1 (6 bases). Per the germline V gene, CDR1 is SGHVS and CDR2 is FQNEAQ. CDR3 length: 16 residues. CDR3 nucleotide sequence: TGTACCAGCAGCTCGCCGGGGGGCCTACTCAATCAGCCCCAGCATTTT. It codes for CTSSSPGGLLNQPQHF.

This clonotype was recorded a few times. This chain joins TRBV27 and TRBJ2-5; the D is unclear. CDR1 MNHEY and CDR2 SMNVEV come from the germline V gene (reference sequence). Trimming took 5 bases from V and 5 from J, leaving 9 bases between them. This CDR3 comprises 12 residues. The chain's CDR3 is CASSKVGETQYF. The CDR3 DNA reads as TGTGCCAGCAGTAAGGTTGGGGAGACCCAGTACTTC.